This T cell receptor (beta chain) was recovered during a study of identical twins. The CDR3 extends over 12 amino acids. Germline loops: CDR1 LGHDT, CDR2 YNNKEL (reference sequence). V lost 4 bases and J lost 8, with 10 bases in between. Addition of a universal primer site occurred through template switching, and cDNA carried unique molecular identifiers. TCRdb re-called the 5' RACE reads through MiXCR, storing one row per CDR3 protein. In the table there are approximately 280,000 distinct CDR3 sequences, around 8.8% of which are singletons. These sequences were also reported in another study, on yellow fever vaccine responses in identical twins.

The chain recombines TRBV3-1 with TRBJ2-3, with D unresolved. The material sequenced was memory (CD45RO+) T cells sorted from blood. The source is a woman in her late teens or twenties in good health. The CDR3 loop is CASSRAGTTQYF. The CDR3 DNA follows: TGTGCCAGCAGCCGGGCAGGCACTACGCAGTATTTT.